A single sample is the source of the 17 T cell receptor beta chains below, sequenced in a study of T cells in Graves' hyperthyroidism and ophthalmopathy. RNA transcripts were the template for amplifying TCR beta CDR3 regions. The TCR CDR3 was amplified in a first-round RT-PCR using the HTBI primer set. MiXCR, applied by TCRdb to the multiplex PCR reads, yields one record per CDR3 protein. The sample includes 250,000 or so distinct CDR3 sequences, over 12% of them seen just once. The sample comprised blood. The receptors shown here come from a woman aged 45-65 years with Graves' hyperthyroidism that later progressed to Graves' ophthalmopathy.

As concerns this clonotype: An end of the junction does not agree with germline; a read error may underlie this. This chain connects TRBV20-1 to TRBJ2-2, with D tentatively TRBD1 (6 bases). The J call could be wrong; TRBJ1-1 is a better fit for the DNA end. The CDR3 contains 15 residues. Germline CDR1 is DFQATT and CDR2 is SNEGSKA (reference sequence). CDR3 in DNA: TGCAGTGCTGGTGTGGCTTTAGGGGGGAACACTGGAGCTTTCTTT. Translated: CSAGVALGGNTGAFF.

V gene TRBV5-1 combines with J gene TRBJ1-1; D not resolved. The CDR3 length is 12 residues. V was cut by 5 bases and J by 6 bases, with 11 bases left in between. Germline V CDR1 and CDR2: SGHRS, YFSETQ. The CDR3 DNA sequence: TGCGCCAGCAGTAGAACGGCAGCTGAAGCTTTCTTT. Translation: CASSRTAAEAFF.

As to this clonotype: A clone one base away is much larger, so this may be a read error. The chain's CDR3 is CASSLGGQRRNTEAFF. CDR3 bases: TGTGCCAGCAGCCTGGGGGGACAACGACGGAACACTGAAGCTTTCTTT. The gene calls are TRBV9 and TRBJ1-1; D perhaps matches TRBD1 (6 bases). Between the trimmed V and J ends, which lost 4 bases and 1 base, there was a span of 17 bases. The CDR3 runs to 16 residues. Looked up from germline, CDR1 is SGDLS and CDR2 is YYNGEE.

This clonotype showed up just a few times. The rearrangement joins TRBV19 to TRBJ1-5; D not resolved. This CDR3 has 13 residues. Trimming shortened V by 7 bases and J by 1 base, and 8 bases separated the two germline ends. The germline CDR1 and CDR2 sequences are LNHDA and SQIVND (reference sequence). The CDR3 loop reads CASTRESNQPQHF. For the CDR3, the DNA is TGTGCCAGTACCCGGGAGAGCAATCAGCCCCAGCATTTT.

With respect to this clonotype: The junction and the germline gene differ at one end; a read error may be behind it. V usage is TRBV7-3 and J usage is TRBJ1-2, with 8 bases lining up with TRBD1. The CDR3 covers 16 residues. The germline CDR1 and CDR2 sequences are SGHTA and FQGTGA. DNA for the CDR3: TGTGCCAGCAGATCGTCTCCAGGGGGCGCGAACTGTGGCTACACCTTC. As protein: CASRSSPGGANCGYTF.

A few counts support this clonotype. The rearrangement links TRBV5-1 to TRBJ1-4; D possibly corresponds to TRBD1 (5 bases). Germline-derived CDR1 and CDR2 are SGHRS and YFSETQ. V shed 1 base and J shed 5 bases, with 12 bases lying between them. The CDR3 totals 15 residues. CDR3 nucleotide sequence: TGCGCCAGCAGCTTGTCCCCGGGGACGAATGAAAAACTGTTTTTT. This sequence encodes CASSLSPGTNEKLFF.

CDR3 sequence: CASSVAGLAGFYEQYF. The DNA of the CDR3 is TGTGCCAGCAGCGTAGCAGGCCTAGCGGGGTTCTACGAGCAGTACTTC. The gene calls are TRBV9 and TRBJ2-7, with 9 bases that match TRBD2. Germline CDR1 reads SGDLS; CDR2 reads YYNGEE. V trimming: 0 bases; J trimming: 3 bases; junction bases outside the gene matches: 7. This CDR3 is built from 16 residues.

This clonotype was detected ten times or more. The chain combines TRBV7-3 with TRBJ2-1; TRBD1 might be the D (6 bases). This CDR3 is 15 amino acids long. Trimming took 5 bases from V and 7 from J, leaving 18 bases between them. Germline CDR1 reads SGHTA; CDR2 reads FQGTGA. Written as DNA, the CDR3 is TGTGCCAGCAGCCTAGGACAGCCCGGGGTGAATGAGCAGTTCTTC. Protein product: CASSLGQPGVNEQFF.

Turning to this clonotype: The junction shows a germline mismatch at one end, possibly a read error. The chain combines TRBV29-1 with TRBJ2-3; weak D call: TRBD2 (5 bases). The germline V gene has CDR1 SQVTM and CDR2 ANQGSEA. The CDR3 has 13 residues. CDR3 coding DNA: TGCGGCGTTGAAACTAGTTCCACAGATACGCAGTATTTT. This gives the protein CGVETSSTDTQYF.

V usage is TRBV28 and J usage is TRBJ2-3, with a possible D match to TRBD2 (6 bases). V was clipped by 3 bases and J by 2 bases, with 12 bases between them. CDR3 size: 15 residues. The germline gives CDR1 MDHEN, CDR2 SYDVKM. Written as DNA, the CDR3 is TGTGCCAGCAGTTTTGGAGGGGCCGTCACAGATACGCAGTATTTT. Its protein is CASSFGGAVTDTQYF.

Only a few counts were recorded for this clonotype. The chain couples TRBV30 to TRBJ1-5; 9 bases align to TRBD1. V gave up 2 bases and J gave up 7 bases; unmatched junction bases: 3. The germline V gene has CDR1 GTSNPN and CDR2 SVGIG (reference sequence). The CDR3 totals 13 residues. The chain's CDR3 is CAWSTGGGQPQHF. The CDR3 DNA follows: TGTGCCTGGAGTACAGGGGGCGGGCAGCCCCAGCATTTT.

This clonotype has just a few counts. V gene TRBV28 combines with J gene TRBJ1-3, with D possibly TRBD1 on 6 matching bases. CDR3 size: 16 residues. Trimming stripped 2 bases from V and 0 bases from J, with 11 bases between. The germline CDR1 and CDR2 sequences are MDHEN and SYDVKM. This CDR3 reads CASSLGDTGSGNTIYF. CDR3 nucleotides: TGTGCCAGCAGTTTAGGGGACACCGGCTCTGGAAACACCATATATTTT.

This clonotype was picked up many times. In DNA, the CDR3 is TGTGCCAGCAGCCCGGGACTAGATGGCAATGAGCAGTTCTTC. Translation: CASSPGLDGNEQFF. J is TRBJ2-1 and V is TRBV6-1, with 8 bases aligning to TRBD2. V lost 6 bases to trimming and J lost 6 bases; unmatched junction nucleotides: 7. Germline CDR1 is MNHNS and CDR2 is SASEGT. The CDR3 loop spans 14 amino acids.

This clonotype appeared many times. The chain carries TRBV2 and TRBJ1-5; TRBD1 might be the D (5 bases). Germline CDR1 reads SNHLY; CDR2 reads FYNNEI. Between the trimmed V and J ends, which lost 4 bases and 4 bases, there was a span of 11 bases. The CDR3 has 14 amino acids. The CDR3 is CASSGRVGNQPQHF. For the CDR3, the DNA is TGTGCCAGCAGTGGCAGGGTAGGAAATCAGCCCCAGCATTTT. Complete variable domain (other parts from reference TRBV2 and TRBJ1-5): EPEVTQTPSHQVTQMGQEVILRCVPISNHLYFYWYRQILGQKVEFLVSFYNNEISEKSEIFDDQFSVERPDGSNFTLKIRSTKLEDSAMYFCASSGRVGNQPQHFGDGTRLSIL.

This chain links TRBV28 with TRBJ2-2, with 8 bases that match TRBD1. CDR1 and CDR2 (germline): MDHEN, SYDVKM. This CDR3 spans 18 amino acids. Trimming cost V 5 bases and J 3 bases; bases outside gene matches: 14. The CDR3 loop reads CASSGGAGGSEDTGELFF. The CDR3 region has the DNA TGTGCCAGCAGTGGAGGGGCAGGGGGCAGCGAGGACACCGGGGAGCTGTTTTTT.

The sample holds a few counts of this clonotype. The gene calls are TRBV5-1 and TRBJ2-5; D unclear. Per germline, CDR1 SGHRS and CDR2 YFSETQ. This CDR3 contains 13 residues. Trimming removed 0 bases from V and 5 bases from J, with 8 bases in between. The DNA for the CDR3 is TGCGCCAGCAGCTTGGCCGGATGGGAGACCCAGTACTTC. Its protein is CASSLAGWETQYF.

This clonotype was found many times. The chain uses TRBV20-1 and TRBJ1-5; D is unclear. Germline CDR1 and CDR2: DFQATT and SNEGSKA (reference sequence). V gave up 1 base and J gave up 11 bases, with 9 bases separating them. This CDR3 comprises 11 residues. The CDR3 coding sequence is TGCAGTGCTAGAGTAGATTTGGCCCAGCATTTT. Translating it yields CSARVDLAQHF.